The subject of this entry is one T cell receptor beta chain. This CDR3 contains 14 residues. From germline, CDR1 is SGHRS and CDR2 YFSETQ. The V and J ends lost 4 bases and 7 bases, in that order; junction bases with no gene match: 2. The sample belongs to a study of blood T cell repertoires in COVID-19. Looking at the study overall: The United States, Italy and Spain were the sources of the acute and convalescent COVID-19 samples.

In the authors' workflow: The assay estimated nucleated cells by amplifying reference gene primers. Some clones are missing from TCRdb's copy, which holds only in-frame ones; the method was immunoSEQ multiplex PCR. D and trimming were read from the DNA, whereas the V and J calls and clone size are those reported in that table. The data contain around 120,000 clones, 75% to 90% of them singletons. The specimen sequenced was peripheral blood. The clonotype originates from a woman in her 70s with acute or convalescent COVID-19. V usage is TRBV5-1 and J usage is TRBJ2-1; 13 nucleotides match TRBD2. The CDR3 reads CASSTGLAGNEQFF. The CDR3 region has the DNA TGCGCCAGCAGCACGGGACTAGCGGGGAATGAGCAGTTCTTC.